This T cell receptor beta chain stems from a study of lymphopenia after photon versus proton radiotherapy. Notes on the study in general: Oligoclonal CD8+ Temra expansion after nadir drove photon patients' diversity drop. Photon-treated patients lost naive T cells and TCR diversity; proton-treated stayed stable. A bigger post-nadir fall in TCR diversity correlated inversely with survival time in deceased patients.

Trimming took off 1 base at V and 0 bases at J, with 9 bases between the two ends. CDR1 and CDR2 (germline): SGHVS, FQNEAQ. The CDR3 length is 15 residues. The data were produced by immunoSEQ multiplex PCR, yet TCRdb's version contains in-frame clones alone and is incomplete. The sample lists 150,000 to 200,000 clones, 88% occurring once. Comments on this clone: Its antigen remains unidentified.

Sequencing was performed on peripheral blood, taken from a patient treated with photon-based radiotherapy. The chain couples TRBV7-8 to TRBJ1-2; D is unresolved. This TCR came from a middle-aged man with gastric cancer. The CDR3 here is CASSLVAPTNYGYTF. The CDR3 nucleotides are TGTGCCAGCAGCTTAGTGGCACCAACTAACTATGGCTACACCTTC.